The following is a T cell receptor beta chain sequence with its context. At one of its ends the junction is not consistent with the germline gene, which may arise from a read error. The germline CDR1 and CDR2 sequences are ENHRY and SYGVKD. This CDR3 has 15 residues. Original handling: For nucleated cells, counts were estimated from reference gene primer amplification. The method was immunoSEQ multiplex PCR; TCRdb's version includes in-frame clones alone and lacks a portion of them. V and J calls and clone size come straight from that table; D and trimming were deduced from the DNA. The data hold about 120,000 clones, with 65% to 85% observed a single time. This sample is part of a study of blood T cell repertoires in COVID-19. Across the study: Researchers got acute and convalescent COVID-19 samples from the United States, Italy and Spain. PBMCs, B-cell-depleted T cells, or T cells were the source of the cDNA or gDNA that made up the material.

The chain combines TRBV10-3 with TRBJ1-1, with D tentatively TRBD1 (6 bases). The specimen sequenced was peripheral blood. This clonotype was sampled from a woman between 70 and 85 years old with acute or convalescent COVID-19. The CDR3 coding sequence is TGTGCCATCAGGGAGTTAACAGGGCTGAACACTGAAGCTTTCTTT. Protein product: CAIRELTGLNTEAFF.